This TCR beta chain came from a study of OX40 agonist ivuxolimab in advanced cancers. At the level of the study: The patients received agonistic anti-OX40 (CD134) antibody ivuxolimab. Intravenous ivuxolimab at 0.01 to 10 mg/kg was given to patients every 2 weeks.

Trimming stripped 3 bases from V and 4 bases from J, with 9 bases between. This CDR3 contains 13 residues. CDR1 is SGHVS and CDR2 is FQNEAQ in the germline V gene. The repertoire was sequenced with immunoSEQ multiplex PCR; TCRdb's copy has only in-frame clones and lacks some. The repertoire consists of about 80,000 clones, with nearly 95% occurring once and the leading ten covering about 10%. The chain employs TRBV7-8 and TRBJ1-2; D call uncertain. Sequenced material: CD4+ or CD8+ T cells sorted from blood, taken in a trial of the OX40 agonist ivuxolimab. This receptor was taken from an adult with an advanced solid tumor such as melanoma, head and neck, liver or kidney cancer. The CDR3 is CASSFGPIYGYTF. For the CDR3, the DNA is TGTGCCAGCAGCTTTGGACCAATCTATGGCTACACCTTC.